This T cell receptor beta chain derives from a study of response to subunit inactivated influenza vaccine. Study results and limitations: Authors proposed each seasonal influenza vaccination draws in few new T cells.

On this clonotype: As yet, its antigen is unknown.

Each CDR3 protein gets one entry after TCRdb re-called the RT-PCR reads with MiXCR. The repertoire holds some 500,000 distinct CDR3 sequences, with about 25% as singletons. The CDR3 has 15 amino acids. CDR1 and CDR2 from the germline V gene are DFQATT and SNEGSKA (reference sequence). Trimming took 1 base from V and 13 from J; bases not matched to a gene: 11. This TCR was recovered from a man in his forties or fifties who received an inactivated influenza vaccine. The sample here was CD4+ T cells sorted from PBMCs, taken about 5 days after vaccination. J is TRBJ1-6 and V is TRBV20-1; 9 bases match TRBD1. CDR3: CSARVVWDRAEPLHF. CDR3 DNA sequence: TGCAGTGCTAGAGTAGTTTGGGACAGGGCTGAGCCCCTCCACTTT.